The clone carrying this TCR beta chain was recorded only once. Its antigen remains unidentified. Germline CDR1 reads LGHNA; CDR2 reads YSLEER. Trimming left V 5 bases short and J 8 bases short, with 13 bases between. The CDR3 length is 13 residues. Anyone with autoimmune disease history or systemic immunosuppression was excluded. This sample is drawn from a study of OX40 agonist ivuxolimab in advanced cancers. Across the whole study: Cohort: approximately 83% men, mean age roughly 60, aged about 20 to 80. Study-level results: A proportion of nonresponders additionally exhibited low normalized T-cell clonal expansion.

The data were produced by immunoSEQ multiplex PCR, yet TCRdb's version contains in-frame clones alone and is incomplete. The data contain tens of thousands of clones, around 87% of them singletons. This chain links TRBV4-3 with TRBJ1-5; unclear D gene. The source material was CD4+ or CD8+ T cells sorted from blood, sampled in a trial of the OX40 agonist ivuxolimab. The TCR sequence derives from an adult with an advanced solid tumor such as melanoma, head and neck, liver or kidney cancer. CDR3 sequence (DNA): TGCGCCAGCAGCTACCAGCGGGGTGAGCCCCAGCATTTT. Translated, it gives CASSYQRGEPQHF.